The 8 T cell receptor beta chains presented below share a single source sample, sequenced in a study of shared clonotypes between healthy human individuals. Here immunoSEQ multiplex PCR was the method, and the copy in TCRdb shows in-frame clones only, minus some. Here the sample spans approximately 710,000 clones, roughly 91% being singletons. Sequencing input: memory CD8+ T cells from PBMCs. Subset of the sample: CD45RO+ cells pooled with CCR7-negative TemRA cells. These receptors were collected from a man aged 18 to 29 in good health. Some clones in this sample may be carry-over from other donors' samples.

As for this clone: The same CDR3 arises from other DNA sequences in this sample as well. The rearrangement links TRBV25-1 to TRBJ2-1; D remains unclear. Germline V gives CDR1 MGHDK, CDR2 SYGVNS. Deletions cut 1 base from V and 4 bases from J, with 2 bases between. The CDR3 sequence is 12 residues long. The CDR3 loop reads CASSESYNEQFF. The CDR3 DNA follows: TGTGCCAGCAGTGAATCGTACAATGAGCAGTTCTTC.

This chain joins TRBV7-9 and TRBJ1-4, with 9 bases lining up with TRBD1. This CDR3 comprises 18 residues. Germline trimming cut 5 bases from V and 0 bases from J; bases unmatched to any gene: 10. Looked up from germline, CDR1 is SEHNR and CDR2 is FQNEAQ (reference sequence). The CDR3 sequence is CASSRWTGAFATNEKLFF. CDR3 nucleotide sequence: TGTGCCAGCAGCCGATGGACAGGGGCCTTCGCAACTAATGAAAAACTGTTTTTT.

The chain carries TRBV4-1 and TRBJ2-1, with D tentatively TRBD2 (6 bases). Looked up from germline, CDR1 is MGHRA and CDR2 is YSYEKL. The CDR3 consists of 14 residues. V was shortened by 3 bases and J by 6 bases, with 12 bases between the two germline ends. The CDR3 loop is CASSHPGSTNEQFF. The CDR3 coding sequence is TGCGCCAGCAGCCATCCCGGGAGTACCAATGAGCAGTTCTTC.

This clone has just one count. The V call is TRBV7-9, the J call TRBJ1-1, with unresolved D. The germline V gene encodes CDR1 SEHNR and CDR2 FQNEAQ (reference sequence). The CDR3 runs to 12 residues. V dropped 4 bases and J dropped 4 bases, with 7 bases sitting between them. CDR3 sequence (DNA): TGTGCCAGCAGCTCGGATTTCACTGAAGCTTTCTTT. This translates into CASSSDFTEAFF.

This sequence joins TRBV27 and TRBJ2-1, with 7 bases that match TRBD2. Per germline, CDR1 MNHEY and CDR2 SMNVEV (reference sequence). Trimming took 2 bases from V and 7 from J; bases not matched to a gene: 14. The CDR3 is 17 amino acids. In DNA form, the CDR3 reads TGTGCCAGCAGTTTAGCGGCTGGACTAGGGTTTCCGAATGAGCAGTTCTTC. Protein sequence: CASSLAAGLGFPNEQFF.

The chain links TRBV2 to TRBJ1-5; D is uncertain. Germline V lookup: CDR1 SNHLY, CDR2 FYNNEI. Trimming shortened V by 6 bases and J by 7 bases, and 25 bases separated the two germline ends. The CDR3 sequence is 17 residues long. CDR3 region: CASSPGRVALVGQPQHF. The CDR3 coding sequence is TGTGCCAGCAGCCCCGGGAGGGTGGCGTTGGTCGGACAGCCCCAGCATTTT.

This clone occurred a few times. The CDR3 DNA is TGTGCCAGCAGGACCGGGGCAGGGGACACTGAAGCTTTCTTT. This codes for CASRTGAGDTEAFF. The J gene is TRBJ1-1, the V gene TRBV5-6; D possibly corresponds to TRBD1 (6 bases). This CDR3 spans 14 amino acids. V was shortened by 5 bases and J by 3 bases, with 14 bases between the two germline ends. Per the germline V gene, CDR1 is SGHDT and CDR2 is YYEEEE.

This chain connects TRBV4-3 to TRBJ2-4, with a weak D call TRBD1 (6 bases). The V end lost 0 bases, the J end lost 9 bases, and 15 bases lay between the germline ends. The germline CDR1 and CDR2 sequences are LGHNA and YSLEER. The CDR3 consists of 15 residues. The CDR3 here is CASSQDRRGLAIQYF. CDR3 DNA: TGCGCCAGCAGCCAAGATCGCAGGGGCCTAGCCATTCAGTACTTC.